In this sample, the clone carrying this T cell receptor beta chain turned up once. Mismatch with germline at one junction end may stem from a read error. The data were taken from a study of CD8+ T cells in alopecia areata. Study overall: Patients in the treated group were given tofacitinib by mouth, 5 to 10 mg twice a day.

RNA, once extracted, was reverse transcribed into cDNA for use as the sequencing template. Assay used: immunoSEQ multiplex PCR; TCRdb lists only in-frame clones, some missing. The profile shows 45,000 to 70,000 clones, around 96% of them singletons. Punch biopsies of lesional scalp, plus peripheral blood, were taken from alopecia areata patients. This CDR3 comprises 15 residues. Germline assignment: CDR1 SGHVS and CDR2 FQNEAQ. This clonotype originated in a human donor with alopecia areata. The J gene is TRBJ1-2, the V gene TRBV7-8, with TRBD1 identical over 8 bases. The source was CD8+ T cells sorted from blood, collected at week 0. The CDR3 is CASSQDRTGQYGYTF. Here the CDR3 DNA reads TGCGCCAGCAGCCAAGATAGGACAGGGCAATATGGCTACACCTTC.